The TCR beta chain under discussion was sequenced for a study of cytomegalovirus exposure and HLA in healthy donors. This CDR3 spans 13 amino acids. The junction had 11 bases not matched to a gene; V was cut back by 7 bases and J by 7 bases. From germline, CDR1 is SQVTM and CDR2 ANQGSEA. Sequencing was performed with immunoSEQ multiplex PCR; in TCRdb, only in-frame clones are kept and a portion is missing. The sample carries more than 85,000 clones, roughly nine tenths recorded once. The specimen was PBMCs. The chain couples TRBV29-1 to TRBJ2-7, with 9 bases identical to TRBD1. The TCR was taken from a woman under 30 in good health and CMV-seronegative. The CDR3 loop reads CSASGTGFGEQYF. DNA for the CDR3: TGCAGCGCCTCCGGGACAGGGTTTGGGGAGCAGTACTTC.